The 25 T cell receptor beta chains in this list originate from one sample, sequenced in a study of radiotherapy plus CTLA-4 blockade in lung cancer. Sequenced by immunoSEQ multiplex PCR; TCRdb stores in-frame clones only, minus some. The table has roughly 110,000 clones, more than 75% seen once. The sample consisted of peripheral blood, taken from a patient treated with radiotherapy plus ipilimumab. These receptors all stem from a human donor with non-small cell lung cancer that progressed on radiotherapy plus ipilimumab. Some clones in this sample may be carry-over from other donors' samples.

V usage is TRBV7-8 and J usage is TRBJ2-5; TRBD1 matches 9 bases. The CDR3 runs 13 residues. CDR1 and CDR2 from the germline V gene are SGHVS and FQNEAQ. Trimming cost V 5 bases and J 5 bases; bases outside gene matches: 3. DNA of the CDR3: TGTGCCAGCAGCCTAGGACAGGGGGAGACCCAGTACTTC. This gives the protein CASSLGQGETQYF.

V and J are TRBV2 and TRBJ1-1, with D uncertain. CDR1 and CDR2 from the germline V gene are SNHLY and FYNNEI. The ends were cut back, 6 bases at V and 1 base at J, with 6 bases in the middle. This CDR3 contains 12 residues. This CDR3 is CASRGPNTEAFF. CDR3 nucleotide sequence: TGTGCCAGCAGAGGGCCGAACACTGAAGCTTTCTTT.

In its sample, this clone was seen a few times. The genes are TRBV5-1 and TRBJ1-4; D is uncertain. The CDR3 is 18 amino acids. Per germline, CDR1 SGHRS and CDR2 YFSETQ. V was shortened by 0 bases and J by 0 bases, with 15 bases between the two germline ends. CDR3 coding DNA: TGCGCCAGCAGCTTGGCCTCCGGGAGATTTGCAACTAATGAAAAACTGTTTTTT. It translates to CASSLASGRFATNEKLFF. Complete variable domain (other parts from reference TRBV5-1 and TRBJ1-4): KAGVTQTPRYLIKTRGQQVTLSCSPISGHRSVSWYQQTPGQGLQFLFEYFSETQRNKGNFPGRFSGRQFSNSRSEMNVSTLELGDSALYLCASSLASGRFATNEKLFFGSGTQLSVL.

This chain uses TRBV7-3 with TRBJ2-7; 7 bases map to TRBD1. CDR1 SGHTA and CDR2 FQGTGA come from the germline V gene. Trimming at V came to 6 bases and at J to 6 bases, leaving 11 bases not matched to a gene. This CDR3 is built from 14 residues. DNA of the CDR3: TGTGCCAGCAGTACAGGGGAGCGAAGTGGCGAGCAGTACTTC. This sequence encodes CASSTGERSGEQYF.

The table lists this clone with a count of one. The rearrangement uses TRBV6-1 and TRBJ1-6; TRBD1 is a possible D gene (5 bases). In germline, CDR1 is MNHNS, CDR2 SASEGT. V lost 6 bases and J 6 bases, leaving 12 bases between the germline ends. The CDR3 contains 14 residues. The CDR3 coding sequence is TGTGCCAGCAGCGACCGGGGCCGTAATTCACCCCTCCACTTT. Translation: CASSDRGRNSPLHF.

There are a few counts of this clone. The chain has TRBV5-1 and TRBJ1-1; perhaps TRBD1 as D (6 bases). This CDR3 has 16 amino acids. Trimming took off 0 bases at V and 1 base at J, with 13 bases between the two ends. Per the germline V gene, CDR1 is SGHRS and CDR2 is YFSETQ. The CDR3 DNA is TGCGCCAGCAGCTTGGGGGGGGCCCCGAGGAACACTGAAGCTTTCTTT. Translation gives CASSLGGAPRNTEAFF.

This chain links TRBV10-3 with TRBJ2-7; 10 nucleotides line up with TRBD1. Germline loops: CDR1 ENHRY, CDR2 SYGVKD. V lost 2 bases to trimming and J lost 5 bases; unmatched junction nucleotides: 6. The CDR3 is 15 amino acids. CDR3 sequence reads: CAISEPRDRGNEQYF. CDR3 DNA sequence: TGTGCCATCAGTGAGCCCCGGGACAGGGGAAACGAGCAGTACTTC.

This chain joins TRBV7-3 and TRBJ1-1, with TRBD1 as a possible D gene (6 bases). The V end was cut by 5 bases, the J end by 3 bases, with 19 bases between. This CDR3 has 16 amino acids. Germline V gives CDR1 SGHTA, CDR2 FQGTGA. CDR3 sequence reads: CASSLNRESLHTEAFF. The CDR3 DNA sequence: TGTGCCAGCAGCCTAAACAGGGAATCCCTCCACACTGAAGCTTTCTTT. Based on the CDR3 plus reference TRBV7-3 and TRBJ1-1, the full variable domain is GAGVSQTPSNKVTEKGKYVELRCDPISGHTALYWYRQSLGQGPEFLIYFQGTGAADDSGLPNDRFFAVRPEGSVSTLKIQRTERGDSAVYLCASSLNRESLHTEAFFGQGTRLTVV.

This CDR3 is CASSFGFVGTSQPQHF. CDR3 coding DNA: TGTGCCAGCAGCTTTGGTTTTGTGGGGACGAGTCAGCCCCAGCATTTT. The chain carries TRBV5-6 and TRBJ1-5; the D gene is possibly TRBD1 (5 bases). V was clipped by 2 bases and J by 6 bases, with 18 bases between them. The CDR3 is 16 residues long. Germline V lookup: CDR1 SGHDT, CDR2 YYEEEE.

The chain couples TRBV27 to TRBJ1-1, with 7 bases lining up with TRBD1. The J segment lost 4 bases and the V segment lost 3 bases, leaving 17 bases of the junction unmatched. The CDR3 contains 18 residues. Germline CDR1 and CDR2: MNHEY and SMNVEV (reference sequence). CDR3 amino acids: CASSFGTVGSGLGTEAFF. The CDR3 DNA sequence: TGTGCCAGCAGTTTCGGGACAGTCGGATCAGGGCTCGGCACTGAAGCTTTCTTT.

This chain links TRBV7-2 with TRBJ1-2; weak D call: TRBD1 (5 bases). The germline gives CDR1 SGHTA, CDR2 FQGNSA. This CDR3 is 13 amino acids long. Trimming took 3 bases from V and 4 from J, leaving 9 bases between them. CDR3 DNA: TGTGCCAGCAGCTTCCCAGGGACCTATGGCTACACCTTC. Translated, it gives CASSFPGTYGYTF.

In this sample, this clone turned up a few times. The chain employs TRBV5-8 and TRBJ1-4; 7 nucleotides line up with TRBD1. The CDR3 loop spans 16 amino acids. With 4 bases clipped from V and 7 bases from J, the junction kept 13 bases outside the gene matches. Per the germline V gene, CDR1 is SGHTS and CDR2 is YDEGEE. CDR3 bases: TGTGCCAGCAGCCCACGTCTGACAGGGCTATCTGAAAAACTGTTTTTT. Its translation: CASSPRLTGLSEKLFF.

The chain recombines TRBV19 with TRBJ1-1, with a possible D match to TRBD1 (5 bases). Looked up from germline, CDR1 is LNHDA and CDR2 is SQIVND (reference sequence). The CDR3 length is 15 residues. The V gene lost 3 bases and the J gene lost 1 base, with 12 bases spanning the gap. DNA of the CDR3: TGTGCCAGTAGTATCTGGTCGGGGGGGAACACTGAAGCTTTCTTT. Encoded protein: CASSIWSGGNTEAFF.

The chain employs TRBV15 and TRBJ1-2; D uncertain. The CDR3 runs to 14 residues. V gave up 0 bases and J gave up 4 bases, with 9 bases separating them. From germline, CDR1 is LNHNV and CDR2 YYDKDF (reference sequence). The CDR3 nucleotides are TGTGCCACCAGCAGAGATAACGGAGGCTATGGCTACACCTTC. Its protein product is CATSRDNGGYGYTF.

The rearrangement uses TRBV15 and TRBJ2-7, with D maybe TRBD1 (5 bases). In germline, CDR1 is LNHNV, CDR2 YYDKDF (reference sequence). Trimming took off 0 bases at V and 2 bases at J, with 14 bases between the two ends. The CDR3 sequence is 16 residues long. The CDR3 loop reads CATSREWLEGAYEQYF. CDR3 DNA: TGTGCCACCAGCAGAGAATGGTTGGAAGGGGCCTACGAGCAGTACTTC.

The CDR3 loop is CASSAKGTGLNEQFF. DNA of the CDR3: TGTGCCAGCAGTGCTAAGGGGACAGGGCTCAATGAGCAGTTCTTC. The chain recombines TRBV6-1 with TRBJ2-1; the match to TRBD1 covers 9 bases. The CDR3 runs 15 residues. V shed 4 bases and J 6 bases; nucleotides not matched to a gene: 7. Germline-derived CDR1 and CDR2 are MNHNS and SASEGT.

This sequence joins TRBV7-2 and TRBJ1-6, with D perhaps TRBD1 (5 bases). Trimming removed 5 bases at V and 8 bases at J, with 10 bases between. The CDR3 totals 13 residues. CDR1 is SGHTA and CDR2 is FQGNSA in the germline V gene. CDR3 DNA: TGTGCCAGCAGCGGGGGTATTGATTCACCCCTCCACTTT. As protein: CASSGGIDSPLHF.

This chain connects TRBV4-2 to TRBJ2-7; 8 positions agree with TRBD1. Per the germline V gene, CDR1 is LGHNA and CDR2 is YNFKEQ. The CDR3 spans 16 residues. Trimming at V came to 1 base and at J to 6 bases, leaving 11 bases not matched to a gene. CDR3 nucleotide sequence: TGTGCCAGCAGCCAAGCGGATTGGCAGGGGGCTATCGAGCAGTACTTC. Its protein is CASSQADWQGAIEQYF.

In this sample, this clone turned up once. The chain links TRBV4-1 to TRBJ1-2, with 9 bases lining up with TRBD1. This CDR3 is 15 amino acids long. J gave up 7 bases and V 5 bases, and 11 bases lay outside the gene matches. Germline CDR1 reads MGHRA; CDR2 reads YSYEKL. CDR3 region: CASSSPGQGPRGYTF. CDR3 nucleotides: TGCGCCAGCAGCTCTCCGGGACAGGGTCCTCGTGGCTACACCTTC.

This clone has more than one count but fewer than ten. The chain recombines TRBV6-5 with TRBJ2-1, with TRBD2 matching over 7 bases. With 2 bases clipped from V and 3 bases from J, the junction kept 4 bases outside the gene matches. The CDR3 extends over 15 amino acids. Germline values: CDR1 MNHEY, CDR2 SVGAGI. CDR3 region: CASSYTGEGYNEQFF. The CDR3 coding sequence is TGTGCCAGCAGTTACACGGGGGAGGGCTACAATGAGCAGTTCTTC.

The V gene is TRBV29-1, the J gene TRBJ1-2, with TRBD1 identical over 7 bases. The CDR3 contains 13 residues. Germline CDR1 is SQVTM and CDR2 is ANQGSEA. Trimming cost V 4 bases and J 3 bases; bases outside gene matches: 5. DNA of the CDR3: TGCAGCGTTGGGACAGGCTTTGACTATGGCTACACCTTC. Its protein is CSVGTGFDYGYTF.

This clone has only one observation. J is TRBJ2-2 and V is TRBV27; unclear D gene. The V gene lost 4 bases and the J gene lost 5 bases, with 17 bases spanning the gap. The germline CDR1 and CDR2 sequences are MNHEY and SMNVEV (reference sequence). The CDR3 totals 16 residues. The chain's CDR3 is CASSSPFSTVTGELFF. DNA for the CDR3: TGTGCCAGCAGTTCCCCCTTTTCCACAGTTACCGGGGAGCTGTTTTTT.

This clone has a handful of counts. This chain links TRBV28 with TRBJ1-2, with 8 positions matching TRBD1. This CDR3 contains 16 residues. CDR1 and CDR2 from the germline V gene are MDHEN and SYDVKM. V trimming: 7 bases; J trimming: 0 bases; junction bases outside the gene matches: 10. CDR3 sequence reads: CASNDIGQGTNYGYTF. CDR3 bases: TGTGCCAGCAACGACATCGGACAGGGTACTAACTATGGCTACACCTTC.

This sequence joins TRBV19 and TRBJ1-5; possible D gene TRBD1, 5 bases. Between the trimmed V and J ends, which lost 9 bases and 0 bases, there was a span of 18 bases. CDR1 and CDR2 from the germline V gene are LNHDA and SQIVND (reference sequence). CDR3 length: 16 amino acids. The CDR3 DNA follows: TGTGCCAGCGGGGGGGTGCAGGGATATAGCAATCAGCCCCAGCATTTT. Its protein product is CASGGVQGYSNQPQHF.

The chain has TRBV6-1 and TRBJ2-7, with no clear D. Trimming pared 6 bases from V and 0 bases from J, leaving 12 bases between. Per germline, CDR1 MNHNS and CDR2 SASEGT. This CDR3 is built from 14 residues. The CDR3 region is CASSEPPNSYEQYF. The CDR3, as DNA: TGTGCCAGCAGCGAACCCCCTAACTCCTACGAGCAGTACTTC.